The T cell receptor (beta chain) under discussion was sequenced for a study of T cell repertoires in cytomegalovirus infection. The study's findings and limits: The ex vivo response was dominated by HLA-C-restricted CMV-specific TCR beta clonotypes.

Trimming removed 1 base from V and 14 bases from J, with 17 bases in between. This CDR3 is 13 amino acids long. In germline, CDR1 is SGHVS, CDR2 FNYEAQ. Turning to this clonotype: The antigen is not known.

TCRdb re-analysed the reads in MiXCR, keeping a single row per CDR3 protein. This table has 550,000 to 700,000 distinct CDR3 sequences, 40% appearing once. The source of this sequence is a human donor in good health (CMV status not recorded). Some clones in this sample may be carry-over from other donors' samples. The chain is built from TRBV7-6 and TRBJ1-1; D may be TRBD1 (6 bases). This sample comprised cultured PBMCs, obtained from culture after CMV antigen stimulation. Written as DNA, the CDR3 is TGTGCCAGCAGCTTAGAGATACAGGGTTATCTCTTCTTT. Its protein is CASSLEIQGYLFF.